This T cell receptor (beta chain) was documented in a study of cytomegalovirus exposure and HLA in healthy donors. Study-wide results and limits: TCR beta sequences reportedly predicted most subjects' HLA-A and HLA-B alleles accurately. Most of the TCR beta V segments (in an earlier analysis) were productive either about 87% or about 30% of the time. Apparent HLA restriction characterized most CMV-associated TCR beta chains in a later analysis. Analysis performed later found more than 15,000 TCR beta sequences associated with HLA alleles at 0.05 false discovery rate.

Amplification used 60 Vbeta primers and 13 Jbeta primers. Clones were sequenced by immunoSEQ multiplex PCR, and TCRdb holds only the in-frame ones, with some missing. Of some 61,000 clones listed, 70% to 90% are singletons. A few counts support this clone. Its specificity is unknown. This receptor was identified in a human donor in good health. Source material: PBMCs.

CDR3 coding DNA: TGTGCCAGTAGTGTACGACAGGGTACCACTGAAGCTTTCTTT. Its translation is CASSVRQGTTEAFF. V and J are TRBV19 and TRBJ1-1, with 7 positions matching TRBD1. The CDR3 extends over 14 amino acids. Germline CDR1 is LNHDA and CDR2 is SQIVND (reference sequence). The junction had 7 bases not matched to a gene; V was cut back by 5 bases and J by 4 bases.